Below, 5 T cell receptor beta chains from the same sample are listed, as sequenced in a study of blood T cells in healthy people across ages. Using a J-beta primer mix together with a sample-barcoded 5' primer, a second PCR was run for roughly 6 to 11 cycles. TCRdb reanalysed the 5' RACE reads using MiXCR and keeps one entry per CDR3 protein. Seen here are about 930,000 distinct CDR3 sequences, 25% to 30% observed once, and the top ten hold roughly 10%. The sample also formed part of further work on T cells of mothers and their children.

Sample: blood. These receptors were taken from a woman aged 40 to 50 in good health.

V is TRBV5-1 and J is TRBJ1-1; D might be TRBD1 (6 bases). The CDR3 contains 14 residues. The germline CDR1 and CDR2 sequences are SGHRS and YFSETQ. V lost 4 bases, J lost 1 base, and 11 bases lay in between. Written as DNA, the CDR3 is TGCGCCAGCAGCCAACCGGACAGGAACACTGAAGCTTTCTTT. Amino acid sequence: CASSQPDRNTEAFF.

In regard to this clonotype: A far larger clone is off by one base, so a read error is likely. The genes are TRBV7-2 and TRBJ2-1; the match to TRBD2 covers 7 bases. Germline-derived CDR1 and CDR2 are SGHTA and FQGNSA. This CDR3 region has 15 residues. This CDR3 reads CASSLAGGSCNEQFF. The CDR3 DNA reads TGTGCCAGCAGCTTAGCGGGGGGGTCCTGCAATGAGCAGTTCTTC. The complete variable domain, with remaining parts taken from reference TRBV7-2 and TRBJ2-1, reads GAGVSQSPSNKVTEKGKDVELRCDPISGHTALYWYRQSLGQGLEFLIYFQGNSAPDKSGLPSDRFSAERTGGSVSTLTIQRTQQEDSAVYLCASSLAGGSCNEQFFGPGTRLTVL.

Concerning this clonotype: One base away lies a much larger clone, so this may be a sequencing read error. This chain connects TRBV5-1 to TRBJ2-4; TRBD2 is a possible D gene (6 bases). The CDR3 length is 14 residues. Deletions cut 1 base from V and 7 bases from J, with 12 bases between. CDR1 and CDR2 (germline): SGHRS, YFSETQ. The CDR3 bases are TGCGCCAGCAGCTTGACAGCTGGGACTAACATTCAGTACTTC. It encodes CASSLTAGTNIQYF.

In its sample, this clonotype was seen a few times. The rearrangement joins TRBV29-1 to TRBJ1-4; D is unclear. With 4 bases removed from V and 5 bases from J, the gap between germline ends came to 11 bases. Germline loops: CDR1 SQVTM, CDR2 ANQGSEA. The CDR3 spans 13 residues. This CDR3 is CSVARVDNEKLFF. The CDR3 DNA is TGCAGCGTTGCCCGGGTCGACAATGAAAAACTGTTTTTT.

The table lists this clonotype with a few counts. The chain joins TRBV7-2 to TRBJ1-2, with TRBD1 as a possible D gene (5 bases). Deletions cut 5 bases from V and 6 bases from J, with 13 bases between. The CDR3 is 13 residues long. The germline V gene has CDR1 SGHTA and CDR2 FQGNSA. In DNA, the CDR3 is TGTGCCAGCAGCCCCGGGACCTACCATGGCTACACCTTC. Amino acid sequence: CASSPGTYHGYTF.